This TCR beta chain was captured by sequencing in a study of blood T cell repertoires in COVID-19. Clones were sequenced by immunoSEQ multiplex PCR, and TCRdb holds only the in-frame ones, with some missing. The table records about 200,000 clones, around 79% of them present only once. The material sequenced was peripheral blood. This receptor was taken from a woman aged 40 to 55 with COVID-19, enrolled during active disease.

CDR3 DNA: TGCGCCAGCAGCCAAGGGTATAGCGCCTACAATGAGCAGTTCTTC. It translates to CASSQGYSAYNEQFF. The chain couples TRBV4-3 to TRBJ2-1; D perhaps matches TRBD2 (5 bases). CDR1 and CDR2 (germline): LGHNA, YSLEER. The CDR3 spans 15 residues. V lost 1 base and J lost 2, with 9 bases in between.